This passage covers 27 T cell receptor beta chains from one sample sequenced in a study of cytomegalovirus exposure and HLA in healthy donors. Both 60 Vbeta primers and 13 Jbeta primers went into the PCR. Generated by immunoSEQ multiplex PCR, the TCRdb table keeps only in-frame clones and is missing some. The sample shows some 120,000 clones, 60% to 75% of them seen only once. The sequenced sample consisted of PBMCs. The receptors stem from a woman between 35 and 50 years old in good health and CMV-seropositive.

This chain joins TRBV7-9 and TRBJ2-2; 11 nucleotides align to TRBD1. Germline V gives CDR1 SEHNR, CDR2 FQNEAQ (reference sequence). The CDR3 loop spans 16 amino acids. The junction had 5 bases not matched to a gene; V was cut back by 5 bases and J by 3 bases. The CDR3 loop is CASSTGQGAYTGELFF. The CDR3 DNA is TGTGCCAGCAGCACCGGACAGGGGGCCTACACCGGGGAGCTGTTTTTT.

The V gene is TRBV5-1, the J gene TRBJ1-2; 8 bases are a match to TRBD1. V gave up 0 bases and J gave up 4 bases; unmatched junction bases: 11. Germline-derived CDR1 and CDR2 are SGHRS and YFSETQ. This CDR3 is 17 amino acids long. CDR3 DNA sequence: TGCGCCAGCAGCTTGGGACAGGGGCGTCCGCTGTCCTATGGCTACACCTTC. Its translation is CASSLGQGRPLSYGYTF.

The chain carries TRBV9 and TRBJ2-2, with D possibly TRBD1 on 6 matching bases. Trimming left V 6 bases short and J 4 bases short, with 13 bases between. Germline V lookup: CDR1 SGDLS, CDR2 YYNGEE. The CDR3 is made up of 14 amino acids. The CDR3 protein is CASTKTGITGELFF. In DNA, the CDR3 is TGTGCCAGCACCAAGACAGGAATCACCGGGGAGCTGTTTTTT. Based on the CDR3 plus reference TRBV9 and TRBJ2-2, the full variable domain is DSGVTQTPKHLITATGQRVTLRCSPRSGDLSVYWYQQSLDQGLQFLIQYYNGEERAKGNILERFSAQQFPDLHSELNLSSLELGDSALYFCASTKTGITGELFFGEGSRLTVL.

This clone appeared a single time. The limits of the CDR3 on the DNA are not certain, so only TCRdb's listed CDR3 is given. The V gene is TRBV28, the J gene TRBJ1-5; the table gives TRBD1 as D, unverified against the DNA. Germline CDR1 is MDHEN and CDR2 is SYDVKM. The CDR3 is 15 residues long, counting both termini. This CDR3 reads CASSFTNQGILAQHF.

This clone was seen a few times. CDR3 amino acids: CASPGTGSSTYNEQFF. The CDR3 nucleotides read TGTGCCAGTCCAGGGACAGGATCCTCCACCTACAATGAGCAGTTCTTC. V gene TRBV28 combines with J gene TRBJ2-1; TRBD1 aligns across 8 bases. CDR1 is MDHEN, CDR2 SYDVKM, per germline. V dropped 9 bases and J dropped 2; count of bases not matched to a gene: 12. The CDR3 covers 16 residues.

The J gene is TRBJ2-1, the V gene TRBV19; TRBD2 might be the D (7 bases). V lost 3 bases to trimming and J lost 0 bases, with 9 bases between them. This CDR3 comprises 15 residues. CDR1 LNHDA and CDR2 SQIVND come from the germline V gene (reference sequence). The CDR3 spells CASSIRGASYNEQFF. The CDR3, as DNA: TGTGCCAGTAGTATTCGGGGGGCCTCCTACAATGAGCAGTTCTTC.

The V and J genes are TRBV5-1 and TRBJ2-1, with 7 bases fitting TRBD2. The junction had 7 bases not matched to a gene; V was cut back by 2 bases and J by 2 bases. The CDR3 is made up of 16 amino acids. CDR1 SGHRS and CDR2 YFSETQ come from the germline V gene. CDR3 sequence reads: CASSLVAGRAYNEQFF. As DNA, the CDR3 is TGCGCCAGCAGCTTAGTCGCAGGGAGGGCCTACAATGAGCAGTTCTTC.

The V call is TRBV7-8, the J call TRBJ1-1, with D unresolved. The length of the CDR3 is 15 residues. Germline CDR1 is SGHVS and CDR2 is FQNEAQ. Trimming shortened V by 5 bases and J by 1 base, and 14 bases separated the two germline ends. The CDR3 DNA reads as TGTGCCAGCAGCGCGCCTCGACAAACGAACACTGAAGCTTTCTTT. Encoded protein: CASSAPRQTNTEAFF. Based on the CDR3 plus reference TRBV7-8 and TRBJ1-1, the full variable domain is GAGVSQSPRYKVAKRGQDVALRCDPISGHVSLFWYQQALGQGPEFLTYFQNEAQLDKSGLPSDRFFAERPEGSVSTLKIQRTQQEDSAVYLCASSAPRQTNTEAFFGQGTRLTVV.

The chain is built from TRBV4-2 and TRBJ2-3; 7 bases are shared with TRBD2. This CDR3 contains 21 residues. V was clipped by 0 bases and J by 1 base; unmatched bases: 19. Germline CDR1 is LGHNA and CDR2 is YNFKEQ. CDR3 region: CASSQESRWRENFGGTDTQYF. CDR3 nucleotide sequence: TGTGCCAGCAGCCAAGAGTCTCGATGGCGGGAGAACTTCGGTGGCACAGATACGCAGTATTTT.

The CDR3 loop is CSVGGGGNLYEQYF. The CDR3 DNA reads as TGCAGCGTTGGAGGGGGCGGAAACCTCTACGAGCAGTACTTC. The genes are TRBV29-1 and TRBJ2-7, with TRBD1 matching over 7 bases. V lost 4 bases to trimming and J lost 3 bases; unmatched junction nucleotides: 9. CDR3 length: 14 amino acids. The V gene's germline CDR1 is SQVTM and CDR2 ANQGSEA.

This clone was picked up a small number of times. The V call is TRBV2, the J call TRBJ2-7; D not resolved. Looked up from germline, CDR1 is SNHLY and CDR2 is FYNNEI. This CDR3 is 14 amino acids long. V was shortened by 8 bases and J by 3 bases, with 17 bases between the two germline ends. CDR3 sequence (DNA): TGTGCCAGCGGCAGAGACCTACTACACTACGAGCAGTACTTC. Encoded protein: CASGRDLLHYEQYF.

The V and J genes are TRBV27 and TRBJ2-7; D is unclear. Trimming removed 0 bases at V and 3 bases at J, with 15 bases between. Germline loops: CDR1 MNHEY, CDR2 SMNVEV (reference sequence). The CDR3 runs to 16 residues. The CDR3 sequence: CASSLSRPGWYYEQYF. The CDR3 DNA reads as TGTGCCAGCAGTTTATCTCGCCCAGGATGGTACTACGAGCAGTACTTC.

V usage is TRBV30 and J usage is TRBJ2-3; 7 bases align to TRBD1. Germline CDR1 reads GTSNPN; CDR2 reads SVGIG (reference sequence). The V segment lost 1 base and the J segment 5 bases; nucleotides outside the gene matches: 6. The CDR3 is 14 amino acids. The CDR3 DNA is TGTGCCTGGAGTGACAGGACAGGCGGAGATACGCAGTATTTT. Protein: CAWSDRTGGDTQYF.

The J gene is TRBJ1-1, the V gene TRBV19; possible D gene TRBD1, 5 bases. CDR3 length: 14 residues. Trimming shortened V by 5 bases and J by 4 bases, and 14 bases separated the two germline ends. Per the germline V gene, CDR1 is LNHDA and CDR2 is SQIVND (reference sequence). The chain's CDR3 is CASSGRVWGTEAFF. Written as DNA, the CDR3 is TGTGCCAGTAGTGGCAGGGTCTGGGGCACTGAAGCTTTCTTT.

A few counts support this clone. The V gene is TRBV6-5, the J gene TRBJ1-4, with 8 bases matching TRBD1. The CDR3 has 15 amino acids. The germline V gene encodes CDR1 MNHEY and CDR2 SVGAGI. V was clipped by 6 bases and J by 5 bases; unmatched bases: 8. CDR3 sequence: CASSRTQGANEKLFF. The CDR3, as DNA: TGTGCCAGCAGCCGCACCCAGGGGGCGAATGAAAAACTGTTTTTT.

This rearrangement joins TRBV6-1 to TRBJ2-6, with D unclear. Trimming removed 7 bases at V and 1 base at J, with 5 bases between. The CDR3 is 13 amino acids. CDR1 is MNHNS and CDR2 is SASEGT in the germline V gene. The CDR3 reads CASTASGANVLTF. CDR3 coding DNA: TGTGCCAGCACCGCGTCTGGGGCCAACGTCCTGACTTTC.

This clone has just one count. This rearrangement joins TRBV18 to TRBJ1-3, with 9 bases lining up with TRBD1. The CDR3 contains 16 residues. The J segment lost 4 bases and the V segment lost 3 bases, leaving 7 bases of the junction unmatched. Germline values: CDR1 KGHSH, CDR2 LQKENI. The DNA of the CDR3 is TGTGCCAGCTCACCTTACGCCGGGACAGGGGGAAACACCATATATTTT. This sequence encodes CASSPYAGTGGNTIYF.

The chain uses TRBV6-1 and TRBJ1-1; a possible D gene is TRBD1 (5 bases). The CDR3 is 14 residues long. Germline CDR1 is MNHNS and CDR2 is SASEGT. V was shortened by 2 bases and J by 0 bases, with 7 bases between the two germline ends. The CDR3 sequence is CASSEKDMNTEAFF. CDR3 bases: TGTGCCAGCAGTGAAAAGGACATGAACACTGAAGCTTTCTTT.

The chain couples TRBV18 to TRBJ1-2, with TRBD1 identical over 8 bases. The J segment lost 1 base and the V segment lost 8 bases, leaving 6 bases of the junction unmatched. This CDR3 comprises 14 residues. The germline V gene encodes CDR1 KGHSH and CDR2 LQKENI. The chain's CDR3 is CASDRDRSNYGYTF. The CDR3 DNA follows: TGTGCCAGCGACCGGGACAGGAGTAACTATGGCTACACCTTC. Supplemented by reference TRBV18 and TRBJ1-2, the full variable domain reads NAGVMQNPRHLVRRRGQEARLRCSPMKGHSHVYWYRQLPEEGLKFMVYLQKENIIDESGMPKERFSAEFPKEGPSILRIQQVVRGDSAAYFCASDRDRSNYGYTFGSGTRLTVV.

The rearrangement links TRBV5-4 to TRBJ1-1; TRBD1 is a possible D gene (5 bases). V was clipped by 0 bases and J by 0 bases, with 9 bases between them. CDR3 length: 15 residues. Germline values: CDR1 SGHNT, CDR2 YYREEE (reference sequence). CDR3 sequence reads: CASSLGDFLNTEAFF. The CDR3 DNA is TGTGCCAGCAGCTTGGGGGACTTCCTGAACACTGAAGCTTTCTTT.

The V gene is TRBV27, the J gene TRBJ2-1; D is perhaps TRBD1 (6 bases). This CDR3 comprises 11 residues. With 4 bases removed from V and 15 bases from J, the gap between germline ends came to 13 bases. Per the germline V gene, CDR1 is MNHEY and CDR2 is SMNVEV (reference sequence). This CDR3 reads CASSSQWGRFF. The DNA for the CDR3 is TGTGCCAGCAGTTCGCAGTGGGGGCGGTTCTTC.

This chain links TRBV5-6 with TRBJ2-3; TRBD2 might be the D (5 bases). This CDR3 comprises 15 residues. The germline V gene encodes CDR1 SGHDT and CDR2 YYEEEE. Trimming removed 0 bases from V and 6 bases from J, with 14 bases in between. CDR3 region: CASSLAAAEWDTQYF. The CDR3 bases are TGTGCCAGCAGCTTGGCAGCGGCGGAGTGGGATACGCAGTATTTT.

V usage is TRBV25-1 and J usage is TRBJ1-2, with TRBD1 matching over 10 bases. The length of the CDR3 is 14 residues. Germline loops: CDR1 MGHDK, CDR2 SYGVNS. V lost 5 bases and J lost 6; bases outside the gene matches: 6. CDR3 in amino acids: CASSSRTGGDGYTF. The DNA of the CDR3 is TGTGCCAGCAGTTCTCGGACAGGGGGGGATGGCTACACCTTC.

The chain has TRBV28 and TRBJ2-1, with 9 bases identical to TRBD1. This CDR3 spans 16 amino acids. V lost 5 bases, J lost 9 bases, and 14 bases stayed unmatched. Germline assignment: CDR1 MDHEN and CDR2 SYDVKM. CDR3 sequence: CASSTPGQGHPTEQFF. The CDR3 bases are TGTGCCAGCAGTACCCCGGGACAGGGCCACCCGACTGAGCAGTTCTTC. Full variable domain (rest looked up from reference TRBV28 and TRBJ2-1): DVKVTQSSRYLVKRTGEKVFLECVQDMDHENMFWYRQDPGLGLRLIYFSYDVKMKEKGDIPEGYSVSREKKERFSLILESASTNQTSMYLCASSTPGQGHPTEQFFGPGTRLTVL.

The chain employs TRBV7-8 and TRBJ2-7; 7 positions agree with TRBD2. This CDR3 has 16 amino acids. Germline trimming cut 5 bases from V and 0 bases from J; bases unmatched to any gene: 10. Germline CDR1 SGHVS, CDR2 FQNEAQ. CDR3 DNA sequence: TGTGCCAGCAGCCCACGTCGGGGGGAGAGCTCCTACGAGCAGTACTTC. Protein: CASSPRRGESSYEQYF. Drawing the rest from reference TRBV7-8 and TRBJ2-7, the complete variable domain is GAGVSQSPRYKVAKRGQDVALRCDPISGHVSLFWYQQALGQGPEFLTYFQNEAQLDKSGLPSDRFFAERPEGSVSTLKIQRTQQEDSAVYLCASSPRRGESSYEQYFGPGTRLTVT.

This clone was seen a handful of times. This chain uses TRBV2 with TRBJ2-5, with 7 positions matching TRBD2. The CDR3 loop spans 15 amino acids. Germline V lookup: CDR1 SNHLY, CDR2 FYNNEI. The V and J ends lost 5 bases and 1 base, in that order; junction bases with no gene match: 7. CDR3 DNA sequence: TGTGCCAGCAGTAAGACTAGCCACCTCCAAGAGACCCAGTACTTC. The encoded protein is CASSKTSHLQETQYF.

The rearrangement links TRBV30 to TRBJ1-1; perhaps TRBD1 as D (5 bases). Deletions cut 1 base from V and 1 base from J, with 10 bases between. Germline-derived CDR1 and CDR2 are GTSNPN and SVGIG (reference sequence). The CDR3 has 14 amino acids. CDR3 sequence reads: CAWSGGGENTEAFF. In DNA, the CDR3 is TGTGCCTGGAGTGGTGGGGGGGAGAACACTGAAGCTTTCTTT.